The rows below give T cell receptor beta chains drawn from one sample of a study of cytomegalovirus exposure and HLA in healthy donors. TCRdb keeps only in-frame clones here, not all; method: immunoSEQ multiplex PCR. In the table there are 110,000 to 150,000 clones, roughly 79% of which are singletons. Sequencing was done on a sample of PBMCs. The receptors were sampled from a woman in her 40s in good health and CMV-seronegative. Both conserved end residues are part of each CDR3. The D gene is left open where the match is weak. Not every row has a clone size; where given, it reads once, few, many or a size class.

abundance | j_gene | v_gene | d_gene | CDR3nt | CDR3aa
NA | TRBJ2-7 | TRBV16 | TRBD1 | TGTGCCAGCAGCCAATGGCCGGGACAGGGACCGAATACCTACGAGCAGTACTTC | CASSQWPGQGPNTYEQYF
NA | TRBJ2-2 | TRBV9 | NA | TGTGCCAGCAGCCCAGAGGGGGTTTCGAACACCGGGGAGCTGTTTTTT | CASSPEGVSNTGELFF
NA | TRBJ1-2 | TRBV19 | TRBD1 | TGTGCCAGTAGTCATAAGGGGACAGTAAAAAAAGGAGTCGGCTACACCTTC | CASSHKGTVKKGVGYTF
NA | TRBJ2-7 | TRBV7-9 | TRBD2 | TGTGCCAGCAGCTTAGAGTTACTAGCGGGAATCTACGAGCAGTACTTC | CASSLELLAGIYEQYF
NA | TRBJ2-2 | TRBV6-5 | NA | TGTGCCAGCAGTTACTCAGGACAGATAAACACCGGGGAGCTGTTTTTT | CASSYSGQINTGELFF
NA | TRBJ1-2 | TRBV14 | NA | TGTGCCAGCAGCCAAGAGGTCGGGAGGTCAGTCACCTTC | CASSQEVGRSVTF
once | TRBJ1-1 | TRBV18 | TRBD1 | TGTGCCAGCTCACTACAGGGGTCTGGCACTGAAGCTTTCTTT | CASSLQGSGTEAFF
NA | TRBJ2-7 | TRBV28 | NA | TGTGCCAGCAGTTACAGGGTTTCCTACGAGCAGTACTTC | CASSYRVSYEQYF
NA | TRBJ2-2 | TRBV7-9 | NA | TGTGCCAGCAGCTTATCCGGGAGAAACGGGGAGCTGTTTTTT | CASSLSGRNGELFF
NA | TRBJ2-2 | TRBV6-1 | NA | TGTGCCAGCAGTGCCACAGGTTCCACCGGGGAGCTGTTTTTT | CASSATGSTGELFF
NA | TRBJ2-3 | TRBV18 | NA | TGTGCCAGCTCACCTATAGCGGCTAGCACAGATACGCAGTATTTT | CASSPIAASTDTQYF
few | TRBJ2-1 | TRBV4-3 | NA | TGCGCCAGCAGCCAAGATTGGCTCAATGAGCAGTTCTTC | CASSQDWLNEQFF
once | TRBJ2-7 | TRBV7-3 | NA | TGTGCCAGCAGCTTAAGCGCGGACTCGACCTACGAGCAGTACTTC | CASSLSADSTYEQYF
NA | TRBJ2-7 | TRBV28 | TRBD2 | TGTGCCAGCAGTTTATGGCTAGCGGGGTTGTCCTACGAGCAGTACTTC | CASSLWLAGLSYEQYF
NA | TRBJ2-7 | TRBV25-1 | TRBD1 | TGTGCCAGCAGTGGGACAGGGGGTTTCAGCTACGAGCAGTACTTC | CASSGTGGFSYEQYF
NA | TRBJ2-1 | TRBV5-6 | NA | TGTGCCAGCAGCTTGGTTCGACGACCCCTTACAGGCGAGCAGTTCTTC | CASSLVRRPLTGEQFF
NA | TRBJ2-7 | TRBV4-2 | TRBD2 | TGTGCCAGCAGCCAAACTATGGCGGGCGGGAGCTCCTACGAGCAGTACTTC | CASSQTMAGGSSYEQYF
NA | TRBJ2-7 | TRBV5-4 | TRBD1 | TGTGCCAGCAGGGGAGGGACAGGGGGTGGCGAGCAGTACTTC | CASRGGTGGGEQYF
NA | TRBJ1-5 | TRBV7-2 | NA | TGTGCCAGCAGCTTAGCGCGGTGGGGAGACCAGCCCCAGCATTTT | CASSLARWGDQPQHF
NA | TRBJ1-1 | TRBV7-9 | NA | TGTGCCAGCAGCTTTAACAGCAACACTGAAGCTTTCTTT | CASSFNSNTEAFF
few | TRBJ2-7 | TRBV7-3 | TRBD1 | TGTGCCAGCAGCTTATCCAGGGGGCTACCCTACGAGCAGTACTTC | CASSLSRGLPYEQYF
NA | TRBJ1-2 | TRBV10-3 | NA | TGTGCCATCACGGAGGGCACCTACTATGGCTACACCTTC | CAITEGTYYGYTF
NA | TRBJ2-7 | TRBV5-1 | TRBD2 | TGCGCCAGCAGCATATCGACTAGCGGGAACTACGAGCAGTACTTC | CASSISTSGNYEQYF
NA | TRBJ2-2 | TRBV11-3 | NA | TGTGCCAGCAGCTTCGACAGTTTCACCGGGGAGCTGTTTTTT | CASSFDSFTGELFF
NA | TRBJ2-3 | TRBV9 | TRBD2 | TGTGCCAGCAGCCCGCGCCGACTAGCGGCAGATACGCAGTATTTT | CASSPRRLAADTQYF
NA | TRBJ1-1 | TRBV7-9 | TRBD1 | TGTGCCAGCAGCTATCGACAGGGCCTCACTGAAGCTTTCTTT | CASSYRQGLTEAFF
NA | TRBJ2-7 | TRBV6-1 | TRBD1 | TGTGCCAGCAGCAGACAGGGGGCTTCCTACGAGCAGTACTTC | CASSRQGASYEQYF
NA | TRBJ1-3 | TRBV4-2 | NA | TGTGCCAGCAGCCAAGAAGGGGGTTATGGAAACACCATATATTTT | CASSQEGGYGNTIYF
NA | TRBJ2-7 | TRBV2 | NA | TGTGCCAGCAGTGGGGAGGGGGCCTACGAGCAGTACTTC | CASSGEGAYEQYF
NA | TRBJ2-7 | TRBV5-1 | TRBD2 | TGCGCCAGCAGCGTGCAGATAGCGGGATACTCCTACGAGCAGTACTTC | CASSVQIAGYSYEQYF
NA | TRBJ2-3 | TRBV11-2 | NA | TGTGCCAGCAGGCCTGTCGGACAAATTAGCACAGATACGCAGTATTTT | CASRPVGQISTDTQYF
NA | TRBJ2-2 | TRBV28 | TRBD1 | TGTGCCAGCAGTTTAACAGGGGCCCCCAACACCGGGGAGCTGTTTTTT | CASSLTGAPNTGELFF
NA | TRBJ2-3 | TRBV7-3 | NA | TGTGCCAGCAGCCCAGGCGCGTGGGCAGATACGCAGTATTTT | CASSPGAWADTQYF
NA | TRBJ1-5 | TRBV6-6 | TRBD1 | TGTGCCAGCAGTTCCAGGGGGATCAATCAGCCCCAGCATTTT | CASSSRGINQPQHF
NA | TRBJ1-4 | TRBV7-2 | NA | TGTGCCAGCAGCTTAGGCCCAGGGTGGGATGAAAAACTGTTTTTT | CASSLGPGWDEKLFF
NA | TRBJ1-5 | TRBV2 | NA | TGTGCCGCGGGTGGTGATAGCAATCAGCCCCAGCATTTT | CAAGGDSNQPQHF
NA | TRBJ2-3 | TRBV7-2 | TRBD2 | TGTGCCAGCAGCCGTAGCGGGGCCCGCACAGATACGCAGTATTTT | CASSRSGARTDTQYF